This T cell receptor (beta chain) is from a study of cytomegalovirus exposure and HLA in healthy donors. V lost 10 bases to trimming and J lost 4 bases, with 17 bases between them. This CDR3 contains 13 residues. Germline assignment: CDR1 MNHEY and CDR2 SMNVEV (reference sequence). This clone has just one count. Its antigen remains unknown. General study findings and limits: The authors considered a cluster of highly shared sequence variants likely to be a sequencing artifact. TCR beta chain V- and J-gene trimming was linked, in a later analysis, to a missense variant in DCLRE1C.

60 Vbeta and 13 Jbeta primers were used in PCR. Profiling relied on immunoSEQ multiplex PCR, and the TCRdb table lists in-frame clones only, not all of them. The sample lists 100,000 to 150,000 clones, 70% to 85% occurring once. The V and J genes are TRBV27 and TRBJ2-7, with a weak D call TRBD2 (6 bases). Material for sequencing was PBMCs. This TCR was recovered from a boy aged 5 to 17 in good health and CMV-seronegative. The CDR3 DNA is TGTGCCACCCAAGGGAGGACAATTTACGAGCAGTACTTC. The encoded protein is CATQGRTIYEQYF.